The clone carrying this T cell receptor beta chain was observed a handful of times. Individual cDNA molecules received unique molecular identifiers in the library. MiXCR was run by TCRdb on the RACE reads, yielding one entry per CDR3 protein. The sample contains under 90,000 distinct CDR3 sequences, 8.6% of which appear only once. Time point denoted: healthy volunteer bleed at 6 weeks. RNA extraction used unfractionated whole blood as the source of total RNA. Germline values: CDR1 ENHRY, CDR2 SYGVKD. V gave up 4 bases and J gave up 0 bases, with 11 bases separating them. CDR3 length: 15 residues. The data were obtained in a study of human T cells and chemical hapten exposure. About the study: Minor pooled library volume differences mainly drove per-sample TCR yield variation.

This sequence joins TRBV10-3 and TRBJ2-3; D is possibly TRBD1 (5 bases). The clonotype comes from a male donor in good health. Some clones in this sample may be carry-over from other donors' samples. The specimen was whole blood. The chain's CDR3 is CAISGGPQSTDTQYF. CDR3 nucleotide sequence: TGTGCCATCAGTGGGGGCCCGCAAAGCACAGATACGCAGTATTTT.